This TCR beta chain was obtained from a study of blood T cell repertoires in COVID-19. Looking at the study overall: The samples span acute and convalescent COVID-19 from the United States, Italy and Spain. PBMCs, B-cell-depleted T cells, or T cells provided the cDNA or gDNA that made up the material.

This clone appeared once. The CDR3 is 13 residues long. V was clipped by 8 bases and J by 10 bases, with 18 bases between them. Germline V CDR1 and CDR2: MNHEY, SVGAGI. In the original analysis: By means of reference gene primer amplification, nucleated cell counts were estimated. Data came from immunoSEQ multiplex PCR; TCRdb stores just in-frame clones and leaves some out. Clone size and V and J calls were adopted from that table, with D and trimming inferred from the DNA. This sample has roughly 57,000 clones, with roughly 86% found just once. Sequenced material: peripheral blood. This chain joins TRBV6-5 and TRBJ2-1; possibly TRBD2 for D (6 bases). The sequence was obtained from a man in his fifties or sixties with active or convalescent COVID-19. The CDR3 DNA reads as TGTGCCAGCGGAGGAGAGGGAGGTAGGGAGCAGTTCTTC. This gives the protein CASGGEGGREQFF.